Shown below are 9 T cell receptor beta chains from a single sample sequenced in a study of technical replicates of blood from a few donors. Method: immunoSEQ multiplex PCR; TCRdb's copy keeps in-frame clones and lacks some. This sample has tens of thousands of clones, with approximately 86% found just once. The material sequenced was PBMCs. The receptors derive from a human donor in good health. Some clones in this sample may be carry-over from other donors' samples.

The J gene is TRBJ1-4, the V gene TRBV7-2; D remains ambiguous. V shed 3 bases and J shed 4 bases, with 9 bases lying between them. Germline values: CDR1 SGHTA, CDR2 FQGNSA. The length of the CDR3 is 14 residues. In DNA, the CDR3 is TGTGCCAGCAGCTTCTCAGAAAATAATGAAAAACTGTTTTTT. Residues: CASSFSENNEKLFF.

The CDR3 nucleotides read TGTGCCAGCGGGACTGGACAGGCCTACCAAGAGACCCAGTACTTC. Encoded protein: CASGTGQAYQETQYF. The rearrangement uses TRBV7-9 and TRBJ2-5, with D possibly being TRBD1 (7 bases). In germline, CDR1 is SEHNR, CDR2 FQNEAQ (reference sequence). The length of the CDR3 is 15 residues. The V end lost 8 bases, the J end lost 0 bases, and 16 bases lay between the germline ends.

CDR3 sequence reads: CASSLRGGILSNQPQHF. Here the CDR3 DNA reads TGTGCCAGCAGCCTAAGGGGTGGGATTCTTAGCAATCAGCCCCAGCATTTT. The rearrangement uses TRBV5-6 and TRBJ1-5, with a possible D match to TRBD1 (5 bases). Germline CDR1 reads SGHDT; CDR2 reads YYEEEE. This CDR3 spans 17 amino acids. The V gene lost 4 bases and the J gene lost 0 bases, with 17 bases spanning the gap.

V is TRBV10-3 and J is TRBJ2-4; TRBD1 matches at 7 bases. The V gene end was trimmed by 5 bases and the J gene end by 1 base; junction bases not matched to a gene: 2. CDR1 and CDR2 (germline): ENHRY, SYGVKD. The CDR3 is 14 residues long. The CDR3 loop reads CAISPGQAKNIQYF. CDR3 sequence (DNA): TGTGCCATCAGTCCGGGACAGGCCAAAAACATTCAGTACTTC.

This rearrangement joins TRBV9 to TRBJ1-1, with a possible D match to TRBD1 (6 bases). V shed 0 bases and J shed 0 bases, with 15 bases lying between them. CDR1 and CDR2 (germline): SGDLS, YYNGEE. The CDR3 runs to 17 residues. Here the CDR3 reads CASSVGGRGRVNTEAFF. CDR3 nucleotides: TGTGCCAGCAGCGTAGGTGGCAGGGGACGGGTGAACACTGAAGCTTTCTTT. The full variable domain, in which reference TRBV9 and TRBJ1-1 provide the parts outside the CDR3, is DSGVTQTPKHLITATGQRVTLRCSPRSGDLSVYWYQQSLDQGLQFLIQYYNGEERAKGNILERFSAQQFPDLHSELNLSSLELGDSALYFCASSVGGRGRVNTEAFFGQGTRLTVV.

V usage is TRBV5-1 and J usage is TRBJ1-3; no reliable D call. The CDR3 is 15 amino acids. V was clipped by 0 bases and J by 0 bases, with 7 bases between them. In germline, CDR1 is SGHRS, CDR2 YFSETQ. CDR3 residues: CASSLGGSSGNTIYF. CDR3 bases: TGCGCCAGCAGCTTGGGAGGGAGCTCTGGAAACACCATATATTTT.

V is TRBV11-1 and J is TRBJ2-7; 11 nucleotides match TRBD2. The CDR3 sequence is 13 residues long. V was clipped by 9 bases and J by 4 bases; unmatched bases: 5. In germline, CDR1 is SGHAT, CDR2 FQDESV (reference sequence). Here the CDR3 reads CARGTSGRYEQYF. CDR3 DNA: TGTGCCAGGGGGACTAGCGGTAGGTACGAGCAGTACTTC.

V usage is TRBV7-2 and J usage is TRBJ1-1; no reliable D call. The CDR3 has 14 residues. The V end was cut by 4 bases, the J end by 4 bases, with 13 bases between. CDR1 and CDR2 from the germline V gene are SGHTA and FQGNSA. The CDR3 loop is CASSSSGIITEAFF. The CDR3 coding sequence is TGTGCCAGCAGCTCTTCCGGGATCATCACTGAAGCTTTCTTT.

CDR3 in amino acids: CASSLEARDTQYF. The CDR3 coding sequence is TGTGCCAGCAGCTTAGAAGCCAGGGATACGCAGTATTTT. The chain has TRBV11-2 and TRBJ2-3; D uncertain. Per germline, CDR1 SGHAT and CDR2 FQNNGV. Deletions cut 0 bases from V and 6 bases from J, with 7 bases between. The length of the CDR3 is 13 residues.